Presented here are 30 T cell receptor beta chains from one specimen sequenced in a study of blood T cell repertoires in COVID-19. Sequencing used immunoSEQ multiplex PCR; TCRdb keeps in-frame clones, though not all of them. Among around 120,000 clones listed, roughly 79% were seen once. The sequencing input was peripheral blood. Receptors originate from a man in his 70s with acute or convalescent COVID-19.

The V call is TRBV5-1, the J call TRBJ1-2; 8 positions match TRBD1. This CDR3 contains 13 residues. The junction had 5 bases not matched to a gene; V was cut back by 3 bases and J by 7 bases. In germline, CDR1 is SGHRS, CDR2 YFSETQ. Here the CDR3 DNA reads TGCGCCAGCAGCTGGGACAGGATTCGTGGCTACACCTTC. As protein: CASSWDRIRGYTF.

V is TRBV6-5 and J is TRBJ1-2, with unresolved D. CDR3 length: 14 residues. The V end lost 0 bases, the J end lost 5 bases, and 10 bases lay between the germline ends. Germline V gene data show CDR1 as MNHEY and CDR2 as SVGAGI. In nucleotides, the CDR3 is TGTGCCAGCAGTTACTCGCCGCGGTCTTATGGCTACACCTTC. Protein sequence: CASSYSPRSYGYTF.

The CDR3 DNA is TGCGCCAGCGTTCAGCCCGGACAGGATAGCACAGATACGCAGTATTTT. Translating it yields CASVQPGQDSTDTQYF. The chain couples TRBV23-1 to TRBJ2-3; 7 nucleotides match TRBD1. TRBV23-1 carries the ORF label, with uncertain function. The V and J ends lost 8 bases and 0 bases, in that order; junction bases with no gene match: 11. The CDR3 is 16 residues long.

This clone was found a few times. The V gene is TRBV19, the J gene TRBJ1-5; 9 bases are a match to TRBD1. This CDR3 comprises 15 residues. Germline CDR1 is LNHDA and CDR2 is SQIVND (reference sequence). With 5 bases clipped from V and 0 bases from J, the junction kept 2 bases outside the gene matches. The DNA of the CDR3 is TGTGCCAGTAGTGGACAGGGGTATAGCAATCAGCCCCAGCATTTT. Amino acids: CASSGQGYSNQPQHF. Using reference TRBV19 and TRBJ1-5 for the parts outside the CDR3, the full variable domain is DGGITQSPKYLFRKEGQNVTLSCEQNLNHDAMYWYRQDPGQGLRLIYYSQIVNDFQKGDIAEGYSVSREKKESFPLTVTSAQKNPTAFYLCASSGQGYSNQPQHFGDGTRLSIL.

The genes are TRBV20-1 and TRBJ1-2, with 8 bases that match TRBD1. The V segment lost 3 bases and the J segment 8 bases; nucleotides outside the gene matches: 8. Germline CDR1 is DFQATT and CDR2 is SNEGSKA (reference sequence). The CDR3 totals 13 residues. The CDR3 coding sequence is TGCAGTGCTAGTGCCAGGGGGCTAAGGGGCTACACCTTC. This encodes CSASARGLRGYTF.

The V and J genes are TRBV10-3 and TRBJ1-4; D possibly corresponds to TRBD1 (5 bases). Between the trimmed V and J ends, which lost 6 bases and 6 bases, there was a span of 11 bases. Germline V CDR1 and CDR2: ENHRY, SYGVKD. The CDR3 runs 13 residues. The DNA for the CDR3 is TGTGCCATCAGCCAGGGTATTGATGAAAAACTGTTTTTT. This codes for CAISQGIDEKLFF.

The J gene is TRBJ2-1, the V gene TRBV5-6, with D possibly matching TRBD2 (6 bases). The CDR3 consists of 19 residues. In germline, CDR1 is SGHDT, CDR2 YYEEEE. V was trimmed by 5 bases and J by 0 bases, leaving 24 bases between them. The CDR3 sequence is CASSFKSGTPEGSYNEQFF. CDR3 in DNA: TGTGCCAGCAGTTTTAAATCCGGGACTCCAGAAGGCTCCTACAATGAGCAGTTCTTC. The full variable domain, rest sourced from reference TRBV5-6 and TRBJ2-1, is DAGVTQSPTHLIKTRGQQVTLRCSPKSGHDTVSWYQQALGQGPQFIFQYYEEEERQRGNFPDRFSGHQFPNYSSELNVNALLLGDSALYLCASSFKSGTPEGSYNEQFFGPGTRLTVL.

The rearrangement joins TRBV18 to TRBJ1-1; possible D gene TRBD1, 6 bases. Per germline, CDR1 KGHSH and CDR2 LQKENI. Trimming left V 3 bases short and J 3 bases short, with 11 bases between. The CDR3 is made up of 14 amino acids. CDR3 in amino acids: CASSPQGIHTEAFF. The CDR3 DNA follows: TGTGCCAGCTCACCTCAGGGGATACACACTGAAGCTTTCTTT.

Only one count was recorded for this clone. The rearrangement uses TRBV5-1 and TRBJ2-7; D perhaps matches TRBD1 (6 bases). Trimming stripped 0 bases from V and 0 bases from J, with 10 bases between. The CDR3 loop spans 15 amino acids. Per germline, CDR1 SGHRS and CDR2 YFSETQ. The CDR3: CASSLGAGASYEQYF. The CDR3 DNA sequence: TGCGCCAGCAGCTTGGGTGCAGGGGCCTCCTACGAGCAGTACTTC. Using reference TRBV5-1 and TRBJ2-7 for the parts outside the CDR3, the full variable domain is KAGVTQTPRYLIKTRGQQVTLSCSPISGHRSVSWYQQTPGQGLQFLFEYFSETQRNKGNFPGRFSGRQFSNSRSEMNVSTLELGDSALYLCASSLGAGASYEQYFGPGTRLTVT.

The CDR3: CASSLWARDGYTF. CDR3 in DNA: TGTGCCAGCAGCTTGTGGGCGAGGGATGGCTACACCTTC. The rearrangement uses TRBV12-3 or TRBV12-4 and TRBJ1-2; D is ambiguous. This CDR3 is built from 13 residues. Trimming stripped 6 bases from V and 6 bases from J, with 14 bases between.

The chain recombines TRBV9 with TRBJ1-1; tentatively, D is TRBD1 (6 bases). The CDR3 runs to 15 residues. CDR1 and CDR2 (germline): SGDLS, YYNGEE. V lost 4 bases and J 0 bases, leaving 13 bases between the germline ends. The CDR3 is CASSPHRVMNTEAFF. CDR3 in DNA: TGTGCCAGCAGCCCTCACAGGGTGATGAACACTGAAGCTTTCTTT.

This chain's CDR3 is CASSLSRGNEKLFF. The CDR3 region has the DNA TGTGCCAGCAGCTTGAGTAGGGGGAACGAAAAACTGTTTTTT. The chain is built from TRBV5-4 and TRBJ1-4, with D tentatively TRBD1 (6 bases). CDR3 length: 14 amino acids. V shed 1 base and J shed 8 bases, with 12 bases lying between them. Germline CDR1 SGHNT, CDR2 YYREEE (reference sequence).

The sample holds one count of this clone. V gene TRBV5-1 combines with J gene TRBJ1-1, with TRBD1 matching 8 bases. The CDR3 covers 15 residues. Germline CDR1 reads SGHRS; CDR2 reads YFSETQ. V shed 5 bases, J shed 5 bases, and the junction held 11 bases outside the gene matches. CDR3 nucleotides: TGCGCCAGCAGTTCCGACAGGGGAGGAATAACTGAAGCTTTCTTT. This codes for CASSSDRGGITEAFF.

This sequence joins TRBV6-6 and TRBJ2-7; D possibly corresponds to TRBD2 (5 bases). The V and J ends lost 4 bases and 3 bases respectively, with 16 bases between them. The germline V gene has CDR1 MNHNY and CDR2 SVGAGI (reference sequence). The CDR3 consists of 15 residues. In DNA, the CDR3 is TGTGCCAGCAGTTCCCCGGGGTTGGTTAACTACGAGCAGTACTTC. Amino acid sequence: CASSSPGLVNYEQYF.

The genes are TRBV12-5 and TRBJ1-1, with no clear D. Trimming removed 9 bases from V and 3 bases from J, with 11 bases in between. Germline CDR1 reads LGHNT; CDR2 reads FRNRAP. This CDR3 comprises 12 residues. The chain's CDR3 is CASALMDTEAFF. As DNA, the CDR3 is TGTGCTAGCGCCCTAATGGACACTGAAGCTTTCTTT.

The J gene is TRBJ1-3, the V gene TRBV25-1; 11 bases agree with TRBD1. The CDR3 loop spans 18 amino acids. Germline V lookup: CDR1 MGHDK, CDR2 SYGVNS. The junction had 8 bases not matched to a gene; V was cut back by 4 bases and J by 0 bases. The DNA for the CDR3 is TGTGCCAGCAGTGCTATACCCGGGACAGGGGGCTCTGGAAACACCATATATTTT. Translation gives CASSAIPGTGGSGNTIYF.

V is TRBV11-2 and J is TRBJ2-2; D not resolved. The CDR3 totals 13 residues. The V end was cut by 2 bases, the J end by 8 bases, with 9 bases between. The germline CDR1 and CDR2 sequences are SGHAT and FQNNGV. In DNA, the CDR3 is TGTGCCAGCAGCTTATCCCGGTCGGGGGAGCTGTTTTTT. This gives the protein CASSLSRSGELFF.

V usage is TRBV19 and J usage is TRBJ1-2; TRBD1 aligns across 10 bases. V shed 7 bases and J 1 base; nucleotides not matched to a gene: 9. Germline V lookup: CDR1 LNHDA, CDR2 SQIVND (reference sequence). CDR3 length equals 16 residues. In DNA form, the CDR3 reads TGTGCCAGTATCACCGGGACAGGGGCGGGTAACTATGGCTACACCTTC. Translating gives CASITGTGAGNYGYTF.

A remark on this clone: Other DNA sequences within the sample encode an identical CDR3. The chain uses TRBV28 and TRBJ1-2; D call uncertain. Trimming took off 2 bases at V and 8 bases at J, with 9 bases between the two ends. CDR1 MDHEN and CDR2 SYDVKM come from the germline V gene. This CDR3 region has 12 residues. CDR3: CASSLRPGGYTF. The CDR3 coding sequence is TGTGCCAGCAGTTTAAGACCGGGGGGCTACACCTTC.

The chain is built from TRBV20-1 and TRBJ2-3, with unresolved D. The V end was cut by 3 bases, the J end by 8 bases, with 15 bases between. CDR3 length: 13 amino acids. Germline V CDR1 and CDR2: DFQATT, SNEGSKA (reference sequence). CDR3 amino acids: CSASAGSRSTQYF. DNA for the CDR3: TGCAGTGCTAGTGCCGGGTCCCGGAGTACGCAGTATTTT.

The chain couples TRBV6-2 or TRBV6-3 to TRBJ2-5; TRBD2 matches 8 bases. The V segment lost 6 bases and the J segment 2 bases; nucleotides outside the gene matches: 11. Germline V gene sequence: CDR1 MNHEY, CDR2 SVGEGT. This CDR3 region has 16 residues. CDR3 protein: CASSPGAGGSQETQYF. CDR3 in DNA: TGTGCCAGCAGCCCCGGCGCGGGGGGAAGTCAAGAGACCCAGTACTTC.

This rearrangement joins TRBV4-1 to TRBJ1-1, with TRBD1 matching over 7 bases. The V gene end was trimmed by 7 bases and the J gene end by 2 bases; junction bases not matched to a gene: 10. CDR3 size: 15 residues. Germline CDR1 is MGHRA and CDR2 is YSYEKL. The DNA of the CDR3 is TGCGCCAGCACCCCCCCGAGGGACAGCAACACTGAAGCTTTCTTT. Its protein product is CASTPPRDSNTEAFF.

This clone appeared once. This chain connects TRBV15 to TRBJ2-5; D gene unclear. V shed 0 bases and J shed 5 bases, with 7 bases lying between them. Looked up from germline, CDR1 is LNHNV and CDR2 is YYDKDF (reference sequence). The CDR3 totals 13 residues. In DNA form, the CDR3 reads TGTGCCACCAGCAGAGATTCCGGGGAGACCCAGTACTTC. Protein product: CATSRDSGETQYF.

V usage is TRBV5-1 and J usage is TRBJ1-4; 8 positions match TRBD1. V dropped 4 bases and J dropped 0; count of bases not matched to a gene: 5. Germline CDR1 and CDR2: SGHRS and YFSETQ. This CDR3 is built from 16 residues. In DNA, the CDR3 is TGCGCCAGCAGCACCCAGGGGGCTGCAACTAATGAAAAACTGTTTTTT. Translating it yields CASSTQGAATNEKLFF.

The genes are TRBV5-6 and TRBJ1-2; the D is unclear. Per the germline V gene, CDR1 is SGHDT and CDR2 is YYEEEE. This CDR3 comprises 16 residues. Trimming pared 0 bases from V and 2 bases from J, leaving 14 bases between. CDR3: CASSLEVQAANYGYTF. The CDR3 DNA reads TGTGCCAGCAGCTTGGAAGTCCAAGCAGCGAACTATGGCTACACCTTC.

The chain employs TRBV2 and TRBJ2-4; TRBD2 agrees at 10 bases. The CDR3 consists of 16 residues. The junction had 5 bases not matched to a gene; V was cut back by 2 bases and J by 4 bases. Germline V lookup: CDR1 SNHLY, CDR2 FYNNEI. The CDR3 sequence: CASSELAGGGKNIQYF. DNA for the CDR3: TGTGCCAGCAGTGAATTAGCGGGGGGCGGGAAAAACATTCAGTACTTC.

There are a few counts of this clone. The chain couples TRBV5-1 to TRBJ2-3, with D possibly being TRBD2 (6 bases). Trimming took 2 bases from V and 7 from J, leaving 17 bases between them. The germline V gene has CDR1 SGHRS and CDR2 YFSETQ. The CDR3 covers 15 residues. The CDR3: CASSFKEGRGYTQYF. Written as DNA, the CDR3 is TGCGCCAGCAGCTTTAAGGAGGGCCGAGGTTATACGCAGTATTTT.

The rearrangement links TRBV18 to TRBJ2-3; 10 bases align to TRBD2. Germline CDR1 reads KGHSH; CDR2 reads LQKENI. This CDR3 has 14 amino acids. Germline trimming cut 6 bases from V and 6 bases from J; bases unmatched to any gene: 6. CDR3 in DNA: TGTGCCAGCTCTCGGACTAGCGGATACGATACGCAGTATTTT. It codes for CASSRTSGYDTQYF.

The CDR3 sequence: CASSYTGTGTWQPQHF. CDR3 nucleotide sequence: TGTGCCAGCAGTTACACCGGGACAGGGACGTGGCAGCCCCAGCATTTT. This rearrangement joins TRBV6-2 or TRBV6-3 to TRBJ1-5; 9 nucleotides match TRBD1. With V trimmed by 2 bases and J by 7 bases, 9 bases remained unmatched. The CDR3 consists of 16 residues. The germline V gene has CDR1 MNHEY and CDR2 SVGEGT.

The gene calls are TRBV6-5 and TRBJ1-1; 7 nucleotides match TRBD1. Germline V gives CDR1 MNHEY, CDR2 SVGAGI. CDR3 length: 14 residues. The J segment lost 3 bases and the V segment lost 5 bases, leaving 6 bases of the junction unmatched. CDR3 sequence reads: CASSPQGVDTEAFF. In DNA form, the CDR3 reads TGTGCCAGCAGTCCTCAGGGGGTTGACACTGAAGCTTTCTTT.